This T cell receptor (beta chain) was recorded in a study of T cell clones after liver transplantation. Looking at the study overall: A pre-transplant mixed lymphocyte reaction with TCRbeta sequencing defined graft-donor-reactive clones followed in post-transplant blood. HCV positivity affected three of eight recipients; the rest lacked autoimmune or viral indications. Samples came pre-transplant, pre-randomization before withdrawal, and post-randomization after withdrawal ended.

The CDR3 has 14 residues. Trimming took off 7 bases at V and 1 base at J, with 14 bases between the two ends. In germline, CDR1 is GTSNPN, CDR2 SVGIG (reference sequence). Only in-frame clones appear in the TCRdb table, and some are missing; sequencing was by immunoSEQ multiplex PCR. The sample consists of 75,000 to 100,000 clones, about 84% of them appearing once. Points on this clone: The antigen remains unidentified.

Study-level points and caveats: Post-transplant time points were not standardized, so conclusions are preliminary.

The receptor comes from a human patient who received a liver transplant. Some T cells here may be from the graft donor. The sample here was CD4+ T cells from blood, taken 45 to 46 months after liver transplant. The chain joins TRBV30 to TRBJ2-1, with D unresolved. CDR3 protein: CALPTANSYNEQFF. In DNA, the CDR3 is TGTGCCTTACCCACAGCTAATTCCTACAATGAGCAGTTCTTC.